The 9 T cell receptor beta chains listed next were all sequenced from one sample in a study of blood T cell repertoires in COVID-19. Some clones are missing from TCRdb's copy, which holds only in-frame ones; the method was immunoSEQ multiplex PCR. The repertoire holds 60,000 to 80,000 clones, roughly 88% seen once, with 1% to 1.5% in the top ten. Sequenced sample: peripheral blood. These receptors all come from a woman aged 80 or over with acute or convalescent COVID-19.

CDR3 loop: CASSPYLYEQYF. The CDR3 DNA reads as TGTGCCAGCAGCCCGTATCTCTACGAGCAGTACTTC. The rearrangement joins TRBV11-2 to TRBJ2-7, with D unclear. The germline gives CDR1 SGHAT, CDR2 FQNNGV. The CDR3 is 12 amino acids. The V gene lost 5 bases and the J gene lost 3 bases, with 8 bases spanning the gap.

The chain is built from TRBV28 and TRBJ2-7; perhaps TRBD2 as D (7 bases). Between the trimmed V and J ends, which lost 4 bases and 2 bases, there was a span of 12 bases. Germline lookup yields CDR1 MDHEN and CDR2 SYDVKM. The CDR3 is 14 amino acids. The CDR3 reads CASSSAGAPYEQYF. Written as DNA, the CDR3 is TGTGCCAGCAGTTCCGCGGGGGCCCCCTACGAGCAGTACTTC. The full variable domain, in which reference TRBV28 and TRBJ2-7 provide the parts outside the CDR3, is DVKVTQSSRYLVKRTGEKVFLECVQDMDHENMFWYRQDPGLGLRLIYFSYDVKMKEKGDIPEGYSVSREKKERFSLILESASTNQTSMYLCASSSAGAPYEQYFGPGTRLTVT.

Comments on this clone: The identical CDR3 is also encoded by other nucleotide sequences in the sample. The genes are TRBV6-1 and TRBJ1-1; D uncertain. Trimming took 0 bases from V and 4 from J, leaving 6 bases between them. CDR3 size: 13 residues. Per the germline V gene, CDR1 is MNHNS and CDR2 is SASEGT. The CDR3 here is CASSEARGTEAFF. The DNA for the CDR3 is TGTGCCAGCAGTGAAGCGCGGGGCACTGAAGCTTTCTTT.

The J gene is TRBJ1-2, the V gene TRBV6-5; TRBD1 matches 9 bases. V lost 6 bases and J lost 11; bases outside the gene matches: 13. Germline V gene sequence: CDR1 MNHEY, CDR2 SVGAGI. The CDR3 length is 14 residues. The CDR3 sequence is CASRPTGTGMLYTF. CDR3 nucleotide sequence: TGTGCCAGCAGGCCAACCGGGACAGGGATGTTGTACACCTTC.

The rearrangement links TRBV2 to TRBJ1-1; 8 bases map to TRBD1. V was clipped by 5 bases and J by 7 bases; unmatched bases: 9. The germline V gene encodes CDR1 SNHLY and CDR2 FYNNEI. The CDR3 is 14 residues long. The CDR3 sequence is CASSKDRGGLEAFF. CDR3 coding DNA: TGTGCCAGCAGTAAAGACAGGGGTGGCCTTGAAGCTTTCTTT.

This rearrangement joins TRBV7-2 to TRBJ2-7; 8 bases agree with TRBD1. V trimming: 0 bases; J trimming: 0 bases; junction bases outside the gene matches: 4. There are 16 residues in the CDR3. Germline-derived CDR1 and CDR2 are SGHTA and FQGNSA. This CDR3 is CASSLAYTGGSYEQYF. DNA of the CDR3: TGTGCCAGCAGCTTAGCGTATACAGGGGGCTCCTACGAGCAGTACTTC. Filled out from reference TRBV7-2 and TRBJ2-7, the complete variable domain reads GAGVSQSPSNKVTEKGKDVELRCDPISGHTALYWYRQSLGQGLEFLIYFQGNSAPDKSGLPSDRFSAERTGGSVSTLTIQRTQQEDSAVYLCASSLAYTGGSYEQYFGPGTRLTVT.

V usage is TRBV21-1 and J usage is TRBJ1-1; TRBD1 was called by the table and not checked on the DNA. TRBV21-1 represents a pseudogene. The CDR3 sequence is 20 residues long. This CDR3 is CASSPRGRGRGQERNTEAFF. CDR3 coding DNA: TGTGCCAGCAGCCCCCGGGGAAGGGGGCGAGGACAGGAAAGAAACACTGAAGCTTTCTTT.

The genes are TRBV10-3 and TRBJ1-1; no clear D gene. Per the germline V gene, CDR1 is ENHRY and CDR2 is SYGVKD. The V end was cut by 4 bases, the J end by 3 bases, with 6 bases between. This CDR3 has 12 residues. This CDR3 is CAISVTDTEAFF. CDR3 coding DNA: TGTGCCATCAGTGTCACGGACACTGAAGCTTTCTTT.

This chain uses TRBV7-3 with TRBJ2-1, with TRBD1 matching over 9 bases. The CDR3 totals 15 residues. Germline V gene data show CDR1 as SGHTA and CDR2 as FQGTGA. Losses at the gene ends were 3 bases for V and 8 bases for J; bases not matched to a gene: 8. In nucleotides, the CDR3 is TGTGCCAGCAGCTTGGAAGACAGGGGGTGGGATGAGCAGTTCTTC. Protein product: CASSLEDRGWDEQFF.